The sequence of this T cell receptor beta chain was determined in a study of blood T cells in healthy people across ages. On the study more broadly: About one barcoded beta molecule per two T cells came from capture by template switching.

The authors ran a second PCR of about 6 to 11 cycles using a sample-barcoded 5' primer and a J-beta primer mix. TCRdb recomputed calls from the 5' RACE reads with MiXCR, one row per CDR3 protein. Here the sample spans more than 500,000 distinct CDR3 sequences, 25% to 30% being singletons. The sample comprised blood. The clonotype was recovered from a woman aged 70-85 years in good health.

In nucleotides, the CDR3 is TGTGCTAGTGGTTTAGGGACCCTATGGGGCGAGCAGTACTTC. Its translation is CASGLGTLWGEQYF. The chain is built from TRBV12-5 and TRBJ2-1, with D perhaps matching TRBD1 or TRBD2 (5 bases each). The end of the DNA is better explained by TRBJ2-7, so the J call may be wrong. The CDR3 is 14 amino acids. CDR1 and CDR2 from the germline V gene are LGHNT and FRNRAP.